The source of this T cell receptor beta chain is a study of Tregs in tolerant kidney transplant recipients. Whole-study results and caveats: For some patients, primers changed over time, blocking nucleotide-level comparison. Biological reproducibility was not directly addressed in this study.

Germline CDR1 ENHRY, CDR2 SYGVKD. With V trimmed by 6 bases and J by 5 bases, 4 bases remained unmatched. This CDR3 contains 13 residues. Only in-frame clones appear in the TCRdb table, and some are missing; sequencing was by immunoSEQ multiplex PCR. The table records approximately 47,000 clones, roughly 90% of them present only once. Related graft donors supplied nonmyeloablative bone marrow transplants, and mixed chimerism was transient. Unstimulated regulatory T cells (CD4+CD25+CD127-), CD4+CD25- non-regulatory cells, CD4 and CD8 cells were FACS-sorted from thawed PBMCs. As to this clone: As yet, its antigen is unknown.

The rearrangement joins TRBV10-3 to TRBJ2-5; 9 bases align to TRBD1. The source is a human patient who received a combined kidney and bone marrow transplant. The graft donor may account for some of the T cells. The sample here was CD8+ T cells from blood (PBMCs), taken 12 months after the transplant. The CDR3: CAISGTGRETQYF. DNA for the CDR3: TGTGCCATCAGCGGGACAGGGAGGGAGACCCAGTACTTC.